These 10 T cell receptor beta chains share one sample of origin, sequenced in a study of blood T cell repertoires in COVID-19. The table came from immunoSEQ multiplex PCR; TCRdb's copy has only in-frame clones and leaves some out. The repertoire includes over 130,000 clones, 65% to 85% of them detected once, and 7.5% to 8.5% sits in the top ten. Sequenced sample: peripheral blood. These receptors came from a human donor in a cohort sampled during active COVID-19.

This chain connects TRBV3-1 (or the pseudogene TRBV3-2) to TRBJ2-7; D perhaps matches TRBD1 (5 bases). Looked up from germline, CDR1 is LGHDT and CDR2 is YNNKEL (reference sequence). V dropped 3 bases and J dropped 8 bases, with 14 bases sitting between them. This CDR3 comprises 13 residues. CDR3 DNA: TGTGCCAGCAGCCATCAACAGGAGAGTAAGCAGTACTTC. Its translation: CASSHQQESKQYF.

A remark on this clone: At one boundary the junction diverges from the germline segment, which might be a read error. V gene TRBV19 combines with J gene TRBJ2-3, with D perhaps matching TRBD1 (6 bases). The CDR3 covers 14 residues. Germline V gives CDR1 LNHDA, CDR2 SQIVND (reference sequence). The CDR3 nucleotides are TGTGCCAGCAGTACAGGGTTCGGCACAGATACGCAGTATTTT. It yields the protein CASSTGFGTDTQYF. Combining the CDR3 with reference TRBV19 and TRBJ2-3 gives the whole variable domain DGGITQSPKYLFRKEGQNVTLSCEQNLNHDAMYWYRQDPGQGLRLIYYSQIVNDFQKGDIAEGYSVSREKKESFPLTVTSAQKNPTAFYLCASSTGFGTDTQYFGPGTRLTVL.

The chain has TRBV7-9 and TRBJ1-2, with D possibly matching TRBD1 (6 bases). The CDR3 length is 14 residues. V was shortened by 3 bases and J by 6 bases, with 14 bases between the two germline ends. CDR1 is SEHNR and CDR2 is FQNEAQ in the germline V gene (reference sequence). CDR3 sequence: CASSFAGADNGYTF. CDR3 DNA sequence: TGTGCCAGCAGCTTCGCAGGGGCGGATAATGGCTACACCTTC.

The chain joins TRBV29-1 to TRBJ2-2, with a tentative D call TRBD1 (5 bases). The germline V gene has CDR1 SQVTM and CDR2 ANQGSEA. Deletions cut 7 bases from V and 0 bases from J, with 12 bases between. The CDR3 totals 14 residues. The CDR3 DNA follows: TGCAGCGGGCGACAGACCGCGAACACCGGGGAGCTGTTTTTT. Its translation: CSGRQTANTGELFF.

This chain uses TRBV7-3 with TRBJ2-3, with 8 positions matching TRBD2. CDR1 and CDR2 from the germline V gene are SGHTA and FQGTGA. The CDR3 spans 19 residues. V was pared by 1 base and J by 8 bases, with 20 bases of the junction left unmatched. CDR3 region: CASSLKRREGLGDPGTQYF. CDR3 DNA: TGTGCCAGCAGCTTAAAACGCCGGGAGGGACTAGGGGACCCCGGTACGCAGTATTTT.

The rearrangement links TRBV5-1 to TRBJ1-2, with 7 bases fitting TRBD1. In germline, CDR1 is SGHRS, CDR2 YFSETQ. The CDR3 has 13 amino acids. After removal of 4 bases from V and 7 bases from J, the junction contained 7 bases not matched to a gene. CDR3: CASSLEGAPGYTF. The CDR3 nucleotides read TGCGCCAGCAGCCTCGAGGGGGCCCCTGGCTACACCTTC. The full variable domain, its missing parts supplied by reference TRBV5-1 and TRBJ1-2, is KAGVTQTPRYLIKTRGQQVTLSCSPISGHRSVSWYQQTPGQGLQFLFEYFSETQRNKGNFPGRFSGRQFSNSRSEMNVSTLELGDSALYLCASSLEGAPGYTFGSGTRLTVV.

A note on this clone: Other nucleotide sequences in the sample specify the same CDR3. The chain has TRBV9 and TRBJ1-1; D is perhaps TRBD1 (5 bases). Trimming cost V 1 base and J 4 bases, with 8 bases left between them. The CDR3 sequence is 13 residues long. The V gene's germline CDR1 is SGDLS and CDR2 YYNGEE. This chain's CDR3 is CASSVQGGTEAFF. CDR3 nucleotides: TGTGCCAGCAGCGTACAGGGTGGCACTGAAGCTTTCTTT. The variable domain in full, with the rest retrieved from reference TRBV9 and TRBJ1-1, is DSGVTQTPKHLITATGQRVTLRCSPRSGDLSVYWYQQSLDQGLQFLIQYYNGEERAKGNILERFSAQQFPDLHSELNLSSLELGDSALYFCASSVQGGTEAFFGQGTRLTVV.

A single count supports this clone. The CDR3 nucleotides read TGTGCCAGTATTAGCGGGGAGTACAATGAGCAGTTCTTC. Its protein is CASISGEYNEQFF. The chain links TRBV2 to TRBJ2-1; 8 bases are shared with TRBD2. The CDR3 extends over 13 amino acids. V trimming: 9 bases; J trimming: 4 bases; junction bases outside the gene matches: 5. Germline CDR1 SNHLY, CDR2 FYNNEI.

This clone came up a few times. V is TRBV18 and J is TRBJ1-6; TRBD1 might be the D (6 bases). Germline V gene data show CDR1 as KGHSH and CDR2 as LQKENI. V was shortened by 4 bases and J by 5 bases, with 9 bases between the two germline ends. The CDR3 loop spans 14 amino acids. CDR3 sequence (DNA): TGTGCCAGCTCACAAGGGGGAAATAATTCACCCCTCCACTTT. Its protein product is CASSQGGNNSPLHF.

This clone occurred once. The chain combines TRBV27 with TRBJ2-3; TRBD1 matches at 8 bases. Germline loops: CDR1 MNHEY, CDR2 SMNVEV (reference sequence). This CDR3 has 15 residues. Germline trimming cut 2 bases from V and 5 bases from J; bases unmatched to any gene: 6. In nucleotides, the CDR3 is TGTGCCAGCAGTTTAAGCAGGGGGCGGGGAGATACGCAGTATTTT. This translates into CASSLSRGRGDTQYF.